What follows describes a single TCR beta chain. The antigen remains undetermined. Some clones are missing from TCRdb's copy, which holds only in-frame ones; the method was immunoSEQ multiplex PCR. The sample has some 160,000 clones, around 90% seen once. The ends were cut back, 8 bases at V and 0 bases at J, with 16 bases in the middle. The V gene's germline CDR1 is LGHNA and CDR2 YNFKEQ. The CDR3 is 16 amino acids. The data belong to a study of T cell responses to AZD1222 COVID-19 vaccine. Study findings and constraints: Clonal diversity may have been underestimated in mostly white British donors.

The chain uses TRBV4-2 and TRBJ1-4; unclear D gene. Specimen: peripheral blood, collected on day 0 of AZD1222 vaccination. The source of this sequence is an adult in good health. CDR3 bases: TGTGCCAGCTCCCGGGAGCCGGTTGCAACTAATGAAAAACTGTTTTTT. The encoded protein is CASSREPVATNEKLFF.